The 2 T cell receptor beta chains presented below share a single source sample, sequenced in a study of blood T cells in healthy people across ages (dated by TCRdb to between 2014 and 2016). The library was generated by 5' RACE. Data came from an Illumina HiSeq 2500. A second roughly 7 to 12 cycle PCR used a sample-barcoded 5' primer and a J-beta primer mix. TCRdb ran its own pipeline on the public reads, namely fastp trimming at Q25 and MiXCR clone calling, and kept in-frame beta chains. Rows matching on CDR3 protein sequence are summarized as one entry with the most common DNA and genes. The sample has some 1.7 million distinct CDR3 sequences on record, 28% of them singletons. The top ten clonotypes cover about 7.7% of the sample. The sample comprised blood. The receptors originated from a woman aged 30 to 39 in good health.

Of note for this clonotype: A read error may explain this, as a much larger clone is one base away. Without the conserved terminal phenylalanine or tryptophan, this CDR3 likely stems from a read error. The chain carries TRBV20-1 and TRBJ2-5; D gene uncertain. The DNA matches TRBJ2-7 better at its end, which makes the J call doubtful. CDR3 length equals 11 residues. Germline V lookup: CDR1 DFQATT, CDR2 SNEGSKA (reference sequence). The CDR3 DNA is TGCAGTGCTAGTATGCCCTACGAGCAGTACTGC. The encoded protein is CSASMPYEQYC.

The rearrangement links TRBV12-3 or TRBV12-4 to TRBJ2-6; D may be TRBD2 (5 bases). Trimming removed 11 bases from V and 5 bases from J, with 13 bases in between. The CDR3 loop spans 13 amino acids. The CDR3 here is CAWRAPRANVLTF. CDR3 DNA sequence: TGTGCCTGGCGGGCCCCCAGGGCCAACGTCCTGACTTTC.